The present T cell receptor (beta chain) was sequenced within a study of T cells after yellow fever vaccination. The wider study: Any fraction with a low cell number was prepared using SMART-Seq v4 Ultra Low Input. General study points: Few clonotypes appeared in both CD4 and CD8 compartments. In post-booster samples, most primary-vaccination clones reappeared (approximately 95% CD4, 70% to 90% CD8).

As regards this clonotype: Its antigen remains unknown.

V was trimmed by 6 bases and J by 1 base, leaving 13 bases between them. The germline CDR1 and CDR2 sequences are LNHDA and SQIVND (reference sequence). The CDR3 sequence is 14 residues long. A process of 5'RACE template switching, which added a universal primer site and UMIs, was used to make TCR cDNA. TCRdb independently ran MiXCR on the 5' RACE reads; one entry per CDR3 protein. The data contain over 130,000 distinct CDR3 sequences, around 7.7% of them singletons. The rearrangement uses TRBV19 and TRBJ2-7, with D unclear. The sequences come from CD4+ T cells sorted from PBMCs, collected 5 days after the yellow fever booster vaccination. The receptor was derived from a man under 40 who received the YFV17D yellow fever vaccine. The CDR3 DNA reads TGTGCCAGTAGCCGGGCGCCTTCATCCTACGAGCAGTACTTC. This encodes CASSRAPSSYEQYF.